A single sample is the source of the 9 T cell receptor beta chains below, sequenced in a study of blood T cells in healthy people across ages. The authors ran a second PCR of roughly 6 to 12 cycles using a sample-barcoded 5' primer and a J-beta primer mix. TCRdb re-analysed the 5' RACE reads in MiXCR, keeping a single row per CDR3 protein. The sample carries 790,000 or so distinct CDR3 sequences, 35% to 50% recorded once. The sample comprised blood. These receptors were taken from a man older than 75 in good health.

As concerns this clonotype: One end of the junction is discordant with germline, which a read error may explain. J is TRBJ2-3 and V is TRBV11-2; 10 bases align to TRBD2. Germline CDR1 SGHAT, CDR2 FQNNGV. CDR3 length: 18 residues. The CDR3 coding sequence is TGTGCCAGCAGCTTAGTTGGTCCTAGCGGGAGTAGCACAGATATGCAGTATTTT. Translated, it gives CASSLVGPSGSSTDMQYF.

This clonotype was counted a single time. J is TRBJ2-2 and V is TRBV20-1; possibly TRBD1 for D (5 bases). The CDR3 sequence is 14 residues long. CDR1 DFQATT and CDR2 SNEGSKA come from the germline V gene (reference sequence). Trimming left V 3 bases short and J 4 bases short, with 12 bases between. This chain's CDR3 is CSASLQVATGELFF. DNA for the CDR3: TGCAGTGCTAGTTTACAGGTGGCCACCGGGGAGCTGTTTTTT.

There are a few counts of this clonotype. The V and J genes are TRBV28 and TRBJ1-2, with no clear D. CDR3 length: 13 residues. Germline values: CDR1 MDHEN, CDR2 SYDVKM. V lost 5 bases to trimming and J lost 4 bases, with 11 bases between them. CDR3 protein: CASSPPEFYGYTF. CDR3 coding DNA: TGTGCCAGCAGTCCACCTGAGTTCTATGGCTACACCTTC.

The rearrangement joins TRBV6-6 to TRBJ1-1; D not certain. Germline CDR1 MNHNY, CDR2 SVGAGI (reference sequence). The CDR3 loop spans 14 amino acids. Between the trimmed V and J ends, which lost 6 bases and 6 bases, there was a span of 17 bases. The CDR3 DNA reads as TGTGCCAGCAGCTTAGATCGGTGGAGGTCTGAAGCTTTCTTT. Translated, it gives CASSLDRWRSEAFF.

The table lists this clonotype with a few counts. The chain joins TRBV25-1 to TRBJ1-5; D is ambiguous. Trimming took off 3 bases at V and 5 bases at J, with 11 bases between the two ends. The CDR3 length is 14 residues. Germline V gene lookup returns CDR1 MGHDK and CDR2 SYGVNS. CDR3 DNA sequence: TGTGCCAGCAGTGACCCCTCTTACGATCAGCCCCAGCATTTT. This encodes CASSDPSYDQPQHF. Based on the CDR3 plus reference TRBV25-1 and TRBJ1-5, the full variable domain is EADIYQTPRYLVIGTGKKITLECSQTMGHDKMYWYQQDPGMELHLIHYSYGVNSTEKGDLSSESTVSRIRTEHFPLTLESARPSHTSQYLCASSDPSYDQPQHFGDGTRLSIL.

This clonotype showed up just a few times. This chain uses TRBV7-2 with TRBJ2-7; no reliable D call. CDR1 SGHTA and CDR2 FQGNSA come from the germline V gene. V was shortened by 1 base and J by 2 bases, with 12 bases between the two germline ends. The CDR3 runs 15 residues. CDR3 sequence (DNA): TGTGCCAGCAGCTTAGAAGGTTTCGGTCCCTACGAGCAGTACTTC. Translating it yields CASSLEGFGPYEQYF.

The V call is TRBV7-2, the J call TRBJ2-6; D remains ambiguous. The CDR3 is 16 amino acids. V was trimmed by 1 base and J by 0 bases, leaving 7 bases between them. Germline values: CDR1 SGHTA, CDR2 FQGNSA. CDR3 in DNA: TGTGCCAGCAGCTTAGGGCCGAGCTCTGGGGCCAACGTCCTGACTTTC. It yields the protein CASSLGPSSGANVLTF.

This clonotype was recorded at least ten times. The rearrangement links TRBV12-3 or TRBV12-4 to TRBJ1-4; 10 bases are shared with TRBD1. V was clipped by 2 bases and J by 4 bases; unmatched bases: 4. The CDR3 covers 16 residues. CDR3 sequence reads: CASSLIGTGDNEKLFF. The DNA for the CDR3 is TGTGCCAGCAGTTTAATAGGGACAGGGGATAATGAAAAACTGTTTTTT.

In this sample, this clonotype turned up a few times. CDR3 sequence (DNA): TGCAGTGCTACGACCGGGACAGGGTTATACGAGCAGTACTTC. Protein product: CSATTGTGLYEQYF. The chain has TRBV20-1 and TRBJ2-7; TRBD1 agrees at 9 bases. Losses at the gene ends were 4 bases for V and 4 bases for J; bases not matched to a gene: 8. Germline V gene lookup returns CDR1 DFQATT and CDR2 SNEGSKA (reference sequence). CDR3 length: 14 amino acids.